The T cell receptor beta chain under discussion was sequenced for a study of T cell responses to AZD1222 COVID-19 vaccine. The study, taken as a whole, reports: The number of AZD1222 recipients seropositive at baseline was only 6 or 7.

The assay was immunoSEQ multiplex PCR, and TCRdb's table has in-frame clones only and misses some. In the table there are roughly 150,000 clones, less than 95% of which are singletons. Researchers grouped second doses given at about 4 or about 12 weeks into one pool. For this clone: Its antigen remains unknown.

The sample consisted of peripheral blood, taken 28 days after the second AZD1222 dose. The sequence was collected from an adult who received the AZD1222 COVID-19 vaccine.

The CDR3 DNA is TGTGCCAGCGCGGGGGGCACAGATACGCAGTATTTT. This gives the protein CASAGGTDTQYF. The chain carries TRBV11-3 and TRBJ2-3, with 7 bases that match TRBD2. This CDR3 is 12 amino acids long. V trimming: 8 bases; J trimming: 1 base; junction bases outside the gene matches: 0. The germline V gene encodes CDR1 SGHNT and CDR2 YENEEA.